Below, one TCR beta chain is given with its context. Antigen unknown. Splitting of CD4+ cells produced CD45RA+ naive and CD45RA-negative memory subsets. This record comes from a study of shared clonotypes between healthy human individuals. Whole-study results and caveats: Sharing across four donors was highest in naive CD4 (approximately 5%) and lowest in memory CD8 (approximately 0.4%).

Splitting of each subset's genomic DNA was done evenly across several immunoSEQ plates. Original data processing: Junction-only immunoSEQ sequences carried no quality scores, so filtering differed. Clones were sequenced by immunoSEQ multiplex PCR, and TCRdb holds only the in-frame ones, with some missing. The DNA gave D and trimming, while V, J and clone size come from that table. The sample shows about 710,000 clones, over 55% of them seen only once. Germline V lookup: CDR1 SGHTA, CDR2 FQGTGA. V was pared by 5 bases and J by 4 bases, with 14 bases between. The CDR3 contains 14 residues. The clonotype was recovered from a woman in her 30s in good health. The V gene is TRBV7-3, the J gene TRBJ2-5; a possible D gene is TRBD2 (5 bases). Input material: memory CD4+ T cells sorted from blood. Subset described: CD45RA-negative fraction. CDR3 region: CASSPARDRETQYF. Here the CDR3 DNA reads TGTGCCAGCAGCCCAGCCCGGGATCGAGAGACCCAGTACTTC. The whole variable domain, remainder taken from reference TRBV7-3 and TRBJ2-5, is GAGVSQTPSNKVTEKGKYVELRCDPISGHTALYWYRQSLGQGPEFLIYFQGTGAADDSGLPNDRFFAVRPEGSVSTLKIQRTERGDSAVYLCASSPARDRETQYFGPGTRLLVL.